The T cell receptor beta chain under discussion was sequenced for a study of blood T cell repertoires in COVID-19. Generated by immunoSEQ multiplex PCR, the TCRdb table keeps only in-frame clones and is missing some. The sample records about 74,000 clones, about nine tenths being singletons. From germline, CDR1 is KGHSH and CDR2 LQKENI. CDR3 length: 13 amino acids. With 1 base clipped from V and 12 bases from J, the junction kept 8 bases outside the gene matches. This sequence joins TRBV18 and TRBJ1-1, with TRBD1 matching 7 bases. Sequencing used peripheral blood. This clonotype originated in a woman of 80 years or more with active or convalescent COVID-19. The CDR3 DNA reads as TGTGCCAGCTCACCACTTAACAGGGGTCAAACTTTCTTT. Translation gives CASSPLNRGQTFF.